The subject of this entry is one T cell receptor beta chain. Antigen specificity is unknown. CD4+ naive, central memory, regulatory and stem cell-like memory subsets were isolated by sorting on CD45RO/CCR7/CD25/CD127/CD95/CD27. V lost 2 bases and J lost 0, with 11 bases in between. Germline V gene sequence: CDR1 GTSNPN, CDR2 SVGIG (reference sequence). The CDR3 is 15 residues long. The data were taken from a study of beta chain features in type 1 diabetes. Overall study findings and caveats: cDNA-based sequencing might over-represent cells highly expressing TCR. Fewer junction insertions and more nucleotide deletions appeared in type 1 diabetes patients.

TCRB transcripts that were expressed got sequenced, as all of the isolated RNA had been reverse transcribed. Some clones are missing from TCRdb's copy, which holds only in-frame ones; the method was immunoSEQ multiplex PCR. This sample carries 350,000 or so clones, around a fifth of them seen once, and the ten largest clones take 0.044%. The clonotype comes from a woman in her late teens or twenties in good health. The sequenced sample consisted of naive CD4+ T cells from blood. This chain uses TRBV30 with TRBJ1-3, with D perhaps matching TRBD1 (6 bases). This CDR3 is CAWSRDISSGNTIYF. In DNA, the CDR3 is TGTGCCTGGAGTCGGGACATCTCCTCTGGAAACACCATATATTTT. The full variable domain, with the rest looked up from reference TRBV30 and TRBJ1-3, is SQTIHQWPATLVQPVGSPLSLECTVEGTSNPNLYWYRQAAGRGLQLLFYSVGIGQISSEVPQNLSASRPQDRQFILSSKKLLLSDSGFYLCAWSRDISSGNTIYFGEGSWLTVV.